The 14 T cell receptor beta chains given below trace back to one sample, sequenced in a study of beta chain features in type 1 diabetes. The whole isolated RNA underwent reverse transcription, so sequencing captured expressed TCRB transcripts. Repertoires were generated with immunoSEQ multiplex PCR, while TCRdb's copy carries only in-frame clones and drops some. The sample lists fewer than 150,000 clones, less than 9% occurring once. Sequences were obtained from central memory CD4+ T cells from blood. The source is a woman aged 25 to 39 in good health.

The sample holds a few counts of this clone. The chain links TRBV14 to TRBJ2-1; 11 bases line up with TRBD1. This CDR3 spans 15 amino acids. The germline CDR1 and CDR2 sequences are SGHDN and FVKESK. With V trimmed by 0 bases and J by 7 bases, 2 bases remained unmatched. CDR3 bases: TGTGCCAGCAGCCAAGAAGGGACAGGGGGGAATGAGCAGTTCTTC. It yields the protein CASSQEGTGGNEQFF.

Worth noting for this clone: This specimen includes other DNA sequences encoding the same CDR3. CDR3 in DNA: TGTGCCAGTAGTACCCAGGGACAGGGCTACGAGCAGTACTTC. Residues: CASSTQGQGYEQYF. The chain joins TRBV19 to TRBJ2-7; TRBD1 aligns across 9 bases. V lost 4 bases and J lost 3; bases outside the gene matches: 4. Per germline, CDR1 LNHDA and CDR2 SQIVND (reference sequence). The CDR3 has 14 residues.

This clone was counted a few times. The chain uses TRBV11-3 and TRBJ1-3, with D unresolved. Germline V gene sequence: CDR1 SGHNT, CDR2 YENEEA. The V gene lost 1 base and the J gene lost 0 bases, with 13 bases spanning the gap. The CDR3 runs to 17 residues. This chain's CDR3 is CASSLGAGQHSGNTIYF. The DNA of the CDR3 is TGTGCCAGCAGCTTAGGAGCGGGCCAGCACTCTGGAAACACCATATATTTT.

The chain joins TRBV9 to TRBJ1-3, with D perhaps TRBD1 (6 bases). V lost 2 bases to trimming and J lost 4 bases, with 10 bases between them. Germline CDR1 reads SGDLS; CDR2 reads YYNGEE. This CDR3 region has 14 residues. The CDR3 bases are TGTGCCAGCAGCGTCCAGGGGACGGGAAACACCATATATTTT. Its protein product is CASSVQGTGNTIYF.

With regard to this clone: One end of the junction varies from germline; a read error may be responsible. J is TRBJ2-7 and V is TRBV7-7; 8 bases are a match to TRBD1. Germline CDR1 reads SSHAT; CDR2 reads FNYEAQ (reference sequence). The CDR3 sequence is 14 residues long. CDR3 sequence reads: CASSLGGTGYEQYF. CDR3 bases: TGTGCTAGCAGCTTAGGAGGGACAGGCTACGAGCAGTACTTC.

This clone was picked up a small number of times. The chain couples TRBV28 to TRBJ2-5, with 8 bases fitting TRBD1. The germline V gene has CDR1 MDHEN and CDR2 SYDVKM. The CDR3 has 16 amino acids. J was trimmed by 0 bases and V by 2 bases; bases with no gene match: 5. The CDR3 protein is CASSLRTGMYQETQYF. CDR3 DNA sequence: TGTGCCAGCAGTTTACGGACAGGGATGTACCAAGAGACCCAGTACTTC.

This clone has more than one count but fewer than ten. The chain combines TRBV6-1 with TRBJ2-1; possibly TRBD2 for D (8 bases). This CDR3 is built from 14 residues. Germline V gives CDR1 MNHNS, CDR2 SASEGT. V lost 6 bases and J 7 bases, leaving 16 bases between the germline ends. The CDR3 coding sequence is TGTGCCAGCAGAACAGGGGCTAGCGGGAATGAGCAGTTCTTC. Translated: CASRTGASGNEQFF.

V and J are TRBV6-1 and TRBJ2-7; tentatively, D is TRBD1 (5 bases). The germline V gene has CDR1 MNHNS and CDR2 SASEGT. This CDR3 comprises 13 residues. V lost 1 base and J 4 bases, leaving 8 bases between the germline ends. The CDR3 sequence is CASSEDRTYEQYF. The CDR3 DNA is TGTGCCAGCAGTGAAGACAGGACGTACGAGCAGTACTTC.

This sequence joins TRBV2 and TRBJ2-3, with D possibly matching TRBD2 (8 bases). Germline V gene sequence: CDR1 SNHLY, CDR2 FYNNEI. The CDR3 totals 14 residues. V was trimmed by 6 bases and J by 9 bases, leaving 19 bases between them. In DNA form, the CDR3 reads TGTGCCAGCAGCCTGGCGGGGGGCAGGGGGACGCAGTATTTT. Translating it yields CASSLAGGRGTQYF.

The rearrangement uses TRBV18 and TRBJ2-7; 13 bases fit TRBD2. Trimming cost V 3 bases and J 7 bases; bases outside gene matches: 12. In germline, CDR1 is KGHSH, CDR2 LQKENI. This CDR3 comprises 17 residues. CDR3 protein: CASSPGTSGNRVEEQYF. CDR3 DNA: TGTGCCAGCTCACCCGGGACTAGCGGGAACAGAGTTGAGGAGCAGTACTTC.

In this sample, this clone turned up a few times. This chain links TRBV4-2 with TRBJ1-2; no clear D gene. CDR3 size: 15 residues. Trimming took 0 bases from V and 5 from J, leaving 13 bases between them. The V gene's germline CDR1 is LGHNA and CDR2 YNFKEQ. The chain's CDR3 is CASSQESQYEYGYTF. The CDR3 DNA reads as TGTGCCAGCAGCCAAGAAAGCCAATACGAGTATGGCTACACCTTC.

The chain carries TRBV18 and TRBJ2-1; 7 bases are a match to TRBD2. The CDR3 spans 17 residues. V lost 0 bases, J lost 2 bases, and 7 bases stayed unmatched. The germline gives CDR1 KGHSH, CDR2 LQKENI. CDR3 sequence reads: CASSPPFGGSPYNEQFF. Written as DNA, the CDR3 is TGTGCCAGCTCACCACCATTCGGGGGGAGCCCCTACAATGAGCAGTTCTTC.

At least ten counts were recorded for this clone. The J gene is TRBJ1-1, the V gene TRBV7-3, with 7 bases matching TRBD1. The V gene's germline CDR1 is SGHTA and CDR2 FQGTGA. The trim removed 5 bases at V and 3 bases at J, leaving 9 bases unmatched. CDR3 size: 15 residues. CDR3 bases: TGTGCCAGCAGCCCTACCCCGACAGGGCACACTGAAGCTTTCTTT. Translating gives CASSPTPTGHTEAFF.

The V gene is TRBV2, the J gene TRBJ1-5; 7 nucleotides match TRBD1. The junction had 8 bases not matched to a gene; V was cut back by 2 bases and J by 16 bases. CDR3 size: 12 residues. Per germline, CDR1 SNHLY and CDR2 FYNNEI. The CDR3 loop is CASSEQDRDRHF. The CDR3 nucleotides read TGTGCCAGCAGTGAACAAGACAGGGATCGACATTTT.